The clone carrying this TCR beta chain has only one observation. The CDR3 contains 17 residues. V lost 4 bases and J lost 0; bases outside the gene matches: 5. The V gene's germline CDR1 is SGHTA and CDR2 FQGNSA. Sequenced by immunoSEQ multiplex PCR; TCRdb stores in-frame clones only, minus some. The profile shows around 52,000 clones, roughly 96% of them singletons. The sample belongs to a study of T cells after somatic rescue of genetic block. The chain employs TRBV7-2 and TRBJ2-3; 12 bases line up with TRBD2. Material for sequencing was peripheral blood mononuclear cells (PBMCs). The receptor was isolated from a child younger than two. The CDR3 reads CASSSPGTSGSTDTQYF. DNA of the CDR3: TGTGCCAGCAGCTCACCGGGGACTAGCGGGAGCACAGATACGCAGTATTTT.